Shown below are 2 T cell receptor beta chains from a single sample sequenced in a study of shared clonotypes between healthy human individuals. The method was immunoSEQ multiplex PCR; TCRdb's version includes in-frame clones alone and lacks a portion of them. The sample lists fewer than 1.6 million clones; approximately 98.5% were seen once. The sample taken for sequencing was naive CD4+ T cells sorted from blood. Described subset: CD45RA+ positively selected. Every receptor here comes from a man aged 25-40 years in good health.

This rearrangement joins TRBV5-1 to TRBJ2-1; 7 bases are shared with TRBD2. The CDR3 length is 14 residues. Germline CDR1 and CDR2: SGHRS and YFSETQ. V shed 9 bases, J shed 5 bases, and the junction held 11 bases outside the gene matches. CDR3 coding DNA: TGCGCCACCCGAAAGACTAGCTTCGACAATGAGCAGTTCTTC. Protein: CATRKTSFDNEQFF.

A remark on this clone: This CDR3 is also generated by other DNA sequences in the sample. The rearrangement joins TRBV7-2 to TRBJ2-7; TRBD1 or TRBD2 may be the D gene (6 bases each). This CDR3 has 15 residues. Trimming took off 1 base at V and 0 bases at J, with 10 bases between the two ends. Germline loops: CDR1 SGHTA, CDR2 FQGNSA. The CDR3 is CASSLVGGSSYEQYF. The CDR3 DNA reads TGTGCCAGCAGCTTAGTAGGGGGGAGCTCCTACGAGCAGTACTTC.